This TCR beta chain was found in a study of cytomegalovirus exposure and HLA in healthy donors. Study-level points and caveats: While the bulk of TCR sequences proved rare, some public TCRs turned up in many donors. It was in a later analysis that TCR association rates were seen to vary by HLA locus, highest for DRB1 and lowest for HLA-C.

This CDR3 comprises 14 residues. Germline-derived CDR1 and CDR2 are ENHRY and SYGVKD. The V gene end was trimmed by 10 bases and the J gene end by 2 bases; junction bases not matched to a gene: 10. The PCR had 60 Vbeta and 13 Jbeta primers. Study processing details: Roughly 10 million shared chains were among around 80 million unique TCR beta chains counted in a later analysis. Sequencing was performed with immunoSEQ multiplex PCR; in TCRdb, only in-frame clones are kept and a portion is missing. V, J and clone size are those of that table, while D and trimming were read from the DNA. This table holds fewer than 200,000 clones, roughly 79% found once. As for this clone: The antigen is unknown.

The chain uses TRBV10-3 and TRBJ1-1; TRBD1 matches 7 bases. Source material: PBMCs. This receptor was identified in a woman in her late teens or twenties in good health and CMV-seropositive. The DNA of the CDR3 is TGTGCCACCCAAGACAGGGCTTATAACACTGAAGCTTTCTTT. Protein product: CATQDRAYNTEAFF.